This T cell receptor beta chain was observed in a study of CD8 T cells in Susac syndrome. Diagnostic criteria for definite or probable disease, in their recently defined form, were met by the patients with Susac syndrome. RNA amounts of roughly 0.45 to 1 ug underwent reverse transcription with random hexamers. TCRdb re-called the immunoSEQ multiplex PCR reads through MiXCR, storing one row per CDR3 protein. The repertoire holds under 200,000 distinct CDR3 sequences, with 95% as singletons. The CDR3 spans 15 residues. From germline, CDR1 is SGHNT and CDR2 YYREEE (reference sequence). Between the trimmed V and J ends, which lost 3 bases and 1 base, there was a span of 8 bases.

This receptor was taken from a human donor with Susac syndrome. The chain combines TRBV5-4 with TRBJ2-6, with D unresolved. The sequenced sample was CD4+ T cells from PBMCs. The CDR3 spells CASSSQLSGANVLTF. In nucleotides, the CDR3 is TGTGCCAGCAGCTCCCAGTTATCTGGGGCCAACGTCCTGACTTTC.